This T cell receptor beta chain was observed in a study of regulatory dendritic cells for organ transplantation. General study findings and limits: Naive CD4+ and CD8+ repertoires were highly diverse; memory CD8+ was most oligoclonal.

The CDR3 totals 20 residues. Germline assignment: CDR1 SGDLS and CDR2 YYNGEE. V was pared by 3 bases and J by 2 bases, with 17 bases of the junction left unmatched. Remarks on this clone: Its antigen is still unknown.

Sorted T cells were CFSE-labeled and cultured around 5 days with allogeneic regulatory or mature dendritic cells at 1:10. CD4+ or CD8+ T cells were sorted as naive CD45RA+ or memory CD45RO+. Assay used: immunoSEQ multiplex PCR; TCRdb lists only in-frame clones, some missing. Of roughly 20,000 clones listed, around 85% are singletons. This chain connects TRBV9 to TRBJ2-1; 10 bases align to TRBD1. Sequencing was performed on naive CD4+ T cells from blood cultured with regulatory dendritic cells. The sample's subset: CD45RA+ naive T cells. The receptor's source is a human donor in good health. CDR3 loop: CASSASTRDRGLNPYNEQFF. DNA of the CDR3: TGTGCCAGCAGCGCGTCAACTCGGGACAGGGGATTAAACCCCTACAATGAGCAGTTCTTC.